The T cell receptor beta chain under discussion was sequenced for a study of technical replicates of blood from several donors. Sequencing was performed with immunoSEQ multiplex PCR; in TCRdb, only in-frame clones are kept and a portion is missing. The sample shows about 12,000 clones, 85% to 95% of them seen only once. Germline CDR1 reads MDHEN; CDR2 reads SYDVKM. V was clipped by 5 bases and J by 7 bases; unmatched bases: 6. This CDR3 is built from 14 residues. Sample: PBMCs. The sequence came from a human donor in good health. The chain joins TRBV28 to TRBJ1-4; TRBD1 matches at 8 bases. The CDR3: CASSLTGAGEKLFF. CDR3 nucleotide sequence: TGTGCCAGCAGTCTGACAGGGGCGGGTGAAAAACTGTTTTTT.